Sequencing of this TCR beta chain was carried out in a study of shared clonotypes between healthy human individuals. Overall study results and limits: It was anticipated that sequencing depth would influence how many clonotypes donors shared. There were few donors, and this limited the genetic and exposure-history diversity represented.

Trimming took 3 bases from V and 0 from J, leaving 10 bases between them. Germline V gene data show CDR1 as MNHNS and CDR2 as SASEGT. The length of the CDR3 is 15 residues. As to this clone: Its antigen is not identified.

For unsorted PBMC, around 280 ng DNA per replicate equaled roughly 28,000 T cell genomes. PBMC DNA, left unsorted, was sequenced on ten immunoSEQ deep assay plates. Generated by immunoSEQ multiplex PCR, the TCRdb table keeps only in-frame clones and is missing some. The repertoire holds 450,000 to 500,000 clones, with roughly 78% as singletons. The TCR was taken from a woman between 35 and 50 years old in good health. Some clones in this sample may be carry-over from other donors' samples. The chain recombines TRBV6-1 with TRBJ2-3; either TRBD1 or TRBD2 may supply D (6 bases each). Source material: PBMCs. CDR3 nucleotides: TGTGCCAGCAGTGAGGGGGGCAGTAGCACAGATACGCAGTATTTT. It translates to CASSEGGSSTDTQYF.